This TCR beta chain was obtained from a study of regulatory T cells in long-lasting Graves disease. Study observations and caveats: The study found persistent patients shared more public clonotypes (approximately 2,700) than new patients (around 1,000). Persistent disease showed a preference for TRBV28, TRBJ1-2 and TRBJ2-5.

Time point of the sample: newly diagnosed GD, antithyroid drugs for less than 3 months. PBMC RNA served as the TCR library source. The CDR3 covers 16 residues. Germline values: CDR1 MDHEN, CDR2 SYDVKM. The TCR beta library used iRepertoire HTBI primers with Arm-PCR amplification of CDR3. Study processing details: In the combined samples, approximately 64 TRBV and 11 to 15 TRBJ segments were identified. TCRdb independently ran MiXCR on the multiplex PCR reads; one entry per CDR3 protein. The authors' filters were not applied to this entry. Among hundreds of thousands of distinct CDR3 sequences listed, roughly 16% were seen once. A word on this clonotype: What it binds is not known. A much larger clone sits a single nucleotide away, making a read error possible.

This same sample was also part of a study on T cells in Graves' hyperthyroidism and ophthalmopathy.

This rearrangement joins TRBV28 to TRBJ2-3, with D possibly TRBD2 on 6 matching bases. The end of the DNA is better explained by TRBJ2-1, so the J call may be wrong. This clonotype was obtained from a woman under 40 with Graves disease. This material consisted of peripheral blood mononuclear cells (PBMCs), taken at new diagnosis, from a patient treated with antithyroid drugs. The CDR3 DNA sequence: TGTGCCGGCAGTTTATTTCGAGCGGGTGGGGGATTTGAGCAGTTCTTC. Translating it yields CAGSLFRAGGGFEQFF.